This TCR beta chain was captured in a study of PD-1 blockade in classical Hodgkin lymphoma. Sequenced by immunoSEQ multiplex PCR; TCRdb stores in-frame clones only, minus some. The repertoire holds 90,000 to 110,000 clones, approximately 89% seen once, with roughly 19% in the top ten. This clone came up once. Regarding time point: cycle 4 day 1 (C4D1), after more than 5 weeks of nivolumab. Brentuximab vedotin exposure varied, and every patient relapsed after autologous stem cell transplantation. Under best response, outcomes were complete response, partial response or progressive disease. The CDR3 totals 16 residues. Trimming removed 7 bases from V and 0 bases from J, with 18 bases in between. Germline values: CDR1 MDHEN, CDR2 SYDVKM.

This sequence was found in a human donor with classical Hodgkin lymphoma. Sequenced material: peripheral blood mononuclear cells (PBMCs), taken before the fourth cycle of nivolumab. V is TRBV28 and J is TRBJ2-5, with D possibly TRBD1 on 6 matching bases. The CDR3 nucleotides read TGTGCCAGCACTTACACAGGGCCTTGGTACCAAGAGACCCAGTACTTC. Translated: CASTYTGPWYQETQYF.